This T cell receptor (beta chain) came from a study of human T cells and chemical hapten exposure. Points from the study as a whole: Significantly more large CDR3 similarity clusters arose among expanded TCRs than among controls.

In its sample, this clonotype was seen many times. Its antigen is as yet unknown. The time point denotes: patch test 2, 6 weeks after DPC sensitization. Treatment indicated: therapeutic diphenylcyclopropenone sensitization with weekly scalp DPC. MiXCR, applied by TCRdb to the RACE reads, yields one record per CDR3 protein. The data contain more than 110,000 distinct CDR3 sequences, about 10% of them seen just once; the ten biggest clones take up 1.1% to 1.5%. The sequence derives from a woman aged 50 to 60 with alopecia areata. Some clones in this sample may be carry-over from other donors' samples. Source: whole blood, taken in connection with sensitization to the hapten diphenylcyclopropenone (DPC).

The CDR3 protein is CASSSTGYGTEAFF. The CDR3 nucleotides read TGTGCCAGCAGCTCCACAGGGTACGGCACTGAAGCTTTCTTT. The rearrangement uses TRBV11-3 and TRBJ1-1, with D possibly TRBD1 on 6 matching bases. This CDR3 comprises 14 residues. The germline V gene encodes CDR1 SGHNT and CDR2 YENEEA. Trimming took off 4 bases at V and 4 bases at J, with 13 bases between the two ends.